This T cell receptor (beta chain) came from a study of cytomegalovirus exposure and HLA in healthy donors. Primers included in the PCR were 60 Vbeta and 13 Jbeta primers. Libraries were prepared by immunoSEQ multiplex PCR; TCRdb keeps only in-frame clonotypes and omits some of them. In the table there are some 130,000 clones, over 60% of which are singletons. The V gene's germline CDR1 is SGHTA and CDR2 FQGNSA. Between the trimmed V and J ends, which lost 5 bases and 2 bases, there was a span of 16 bases. The CDR3 runs 15 residues. This sequence originates from a male donor in good health and CMV-seropositive. The sample comprised PBMCs. The rearrangement links TRBV7-2 to TRBJ2-7; the D is unclear. The CDR3 nucleotides read TGTGCCAGCAGCGTGACAACCTCCCAGCCCTACGAGCAGTACTTC. Its protein is CASSVTTSQPYEQYF. Complete variable domain (other parts from reference TRBV7-2 and TRBJ2-7): GAGVSQSPSNKVTEKGKDVELRCDPISGHTALYWYRQSLGQGLEFLIYFQGNSAPDKSGLPSDRFSAERTGGSVSTLTIQRTQQEDSAVYLCASSVTTSQPYEQYFGPGTRLTVT.